This T cell receptor (beta chain) derives from a study of breast tumors, draining lymph nodes, adjacent tissues. There are 15 residues in the CDR3. Trimming stripped 6 bases from V and 8 bases from J, with 22 bases between. Study-level results: Tumor TCR diversity was below lymph nodes but above nontumor tissue.

Remarks on this clonotype: Its antigen is unknown.

TCRdb reprocessed the multiplex PCR reads with MiXCR, giving one entry per CDR3 protein. The sample records under 250,000 distinct CDR3 sequences, roughly 30% being singletons. Axillary draining lymph nodes of breast cancer patients supplied the node samples. The sequence derives from a female donor with breast cancer. Some clones in this sample may be carry-over from other donors' samples. Sequenced: axillary lymph node tissue. The gene calls are TRBV12-3 or TRBV12-4 and TRBJ1-2; D ambiguous. CDR3 protein: CASRNSMNTGVGYTF. In nucleotides, the CDR3 is TGTGCCAGCAGGAACTCCATGAACACCGGGGTCGGCTACACCTTC.